Sequencing of this TCR beta chain was carried out in a study of cytomegalovirus exposure and HLA in healthy donors. Overall study: An earlier analysis found 100 million or so unique TCR beta sequences from around 180 million T cells.

The germline V gene has CDR1 MNHNS and CDR2 SASEGT. The CDR3 consists of 14 residues. V shed 5 bases and J shed 3 bases, with 14 bases lying between them. General study points: Productive status was seen about 87% or about 30% of the time for most TCR beta V segments in an earlier analysis.

This clone showed up just a few times. Its antigen is unknown. The PCR used 60 Vbeta and 13 Jbeta primers. Produced via immunoSEQ multiplex PCR; TCRdb's table is partial and in-frame only. The sample lists about 140,000 clones; 75% to 80% were seen once. This sequence joins TRBV6-1 and TRBJ2-7; D is unresolved. The sequence was collected from a man aged 25 to 40 in good health and CMV-seronegative. The source material was PBMCs. The CDR3 loop is CASSTSISIYEQYF. The CDR3 coding sequence is TGTGCCAGCAGTACCTCTATTTCCATCTACGAGCAGTACTTC.